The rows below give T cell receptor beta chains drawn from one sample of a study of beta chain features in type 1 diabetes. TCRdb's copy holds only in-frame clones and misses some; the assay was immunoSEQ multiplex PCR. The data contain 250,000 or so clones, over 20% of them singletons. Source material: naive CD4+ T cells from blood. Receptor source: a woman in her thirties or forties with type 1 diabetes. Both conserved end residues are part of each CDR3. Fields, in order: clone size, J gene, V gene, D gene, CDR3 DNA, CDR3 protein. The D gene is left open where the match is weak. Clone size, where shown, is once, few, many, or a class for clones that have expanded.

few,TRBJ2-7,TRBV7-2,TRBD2,TGTGCCAGCAACTCCGTCGGGGGGGAGGGCGAGCAGTACTTC,CASNSVGGEGEQYF
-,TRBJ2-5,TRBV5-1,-,TGCGCCAGCAGCCAATCACAGACAGGACAAGAGACCCAGTACTTC,CASSQSQTGQETQYF
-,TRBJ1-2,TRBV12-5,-,TGTGCTAGTGGTTTGGTAGTGGGCGGCTACACCTTC,CASGLVVGGYTF
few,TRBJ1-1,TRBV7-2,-,TGTGCCAGCAATCTCGGGCGGGGGAACACTGAAGCTTTCTTT,CASNLGRGNTEAFF
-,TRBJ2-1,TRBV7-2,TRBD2,TGTGCCAGCAGCTCCGTCGGGGGGAATGAGCAGTTCTTC,CASSSVGGNEQFF
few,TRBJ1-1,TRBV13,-,TGTGCCAGCAGCTCGAACCCGGGAGAGACTGAAGCTTTCTTT,CASSSNPGETEAFF
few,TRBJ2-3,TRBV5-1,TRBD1,TGCGCCAGCAGCTTGTGGGACAGGGAAGATACGCAGTATTTT,CASSLWDREDTQYF
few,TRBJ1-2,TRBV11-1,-,TGTGCCAGCAGCCCCAATCCGGCTAGTGGAAATGGCTACACCTTC,CASSPNPASGNGYTF
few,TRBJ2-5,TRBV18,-,TGTGCCAGCTCACCTCGGAGGGCGGAGGAGACCCAGTACTTC,CASSPRRAEETQYF
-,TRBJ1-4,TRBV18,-,TGTGCCAGCTCACCACCGGGCGAAAAACTGTTTTTT,CASSPPGEKLFF
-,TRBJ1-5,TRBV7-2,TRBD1,TGTGCCAGCAGCTGGACAGGGGGAGTTGGACAGCCCCAGCATTTT,CASSWTGGVGQPQHF
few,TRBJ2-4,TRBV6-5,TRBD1,TGTGCCAGCAGTTACTCGAGAGGGGGCTCGTACATTCAGTACTTC,CASSYSRGGSYIQYF
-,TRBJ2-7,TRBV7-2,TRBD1,TGTGCCAGCAGCCTCGGGACAGCCGCCTACGAGCAGTACTTC,CASSLGTAAYEQYF
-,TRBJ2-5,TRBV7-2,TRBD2,TGTGCCAGCAGCTTACAGGGAGGGGAAGAGACCCAGTACTTC,CASSLQGGEETQYF
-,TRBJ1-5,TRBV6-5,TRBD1,TGTGCCAGCAGTTCGACAGGGGGCAATCAGCCCCAGCATTTT,CASSSTGGNQPQHF
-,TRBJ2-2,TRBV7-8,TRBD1,TGTGCCAGCACCCGGGACAGCCCTACCGGGGAGCTGTTTTTT,CASTRDSPTGELFF
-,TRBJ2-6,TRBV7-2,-,TGTGCCAGCAGCCCCTTCGGTGGGGCCAACGTCCTGACTTTC,CASSPFGGANVLTF
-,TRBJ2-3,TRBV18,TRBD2,TGTGCCAGCTTCCCGGGACTAGCCGGCACAGATACGCAGTATTTT,CASFPGLAGTDTQYF
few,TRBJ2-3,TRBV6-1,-,TGTGCCAGCAGTGCCGCCTTAGCGGATTACACAGATACGCAGTATTTT,CASSAALADYTDTQYF
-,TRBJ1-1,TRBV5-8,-,TGTGCCAGCAGCTTGACAGGACCTGAAGCTTTCTTT,CASSLTGPEAFF
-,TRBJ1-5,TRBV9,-,TGTGCCAGCGGGGCGCCCCAGCATTTT,CASGAPQHF
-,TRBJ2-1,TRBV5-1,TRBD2,TGCGCCAGCAGCTTAGGGACGGGGGGAGTTGAGCAGTTCTTC,CASSLGTGGVEQFF
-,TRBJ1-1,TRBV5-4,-,TGTGCCAGCAGCTGGGCTAGGAGGACTGAGAACACTGAAGCTTTCTTT,CASSWARRTENTEAFF
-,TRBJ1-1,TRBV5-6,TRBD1,TGTGCCAGCAGCATGACAGGGGCTGAAGCTTTCTTT,CASSMTGAEAFF
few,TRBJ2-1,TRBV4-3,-,TGCGCCAGCAGCCAAGACTCTTTCGGGGGCTCCTACAATGAGCAGTTCTTC,CASSQDSFGGSYNEQFF
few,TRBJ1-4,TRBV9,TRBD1,TGTGCCAGCAGCTCGGACAGGGGTAATGAAAAACTGTTTTTT,CASSSDRGNEKLFF
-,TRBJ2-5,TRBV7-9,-,TGTGCCAGCAGCGCTCGGGGGTTACAAGAGACCCAGTACTTC,CASSARGLQETQYF
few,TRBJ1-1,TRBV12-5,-,TGTGCTAGTGGTTTGGGCCGAGCAGCTTTCTTT,CASGLGRAAFF
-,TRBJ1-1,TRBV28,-,TGTGCCAGCAGTCCGGGACATTTGAACACTGAAGCTTTCTTT,CASSPGHLNTEAFF
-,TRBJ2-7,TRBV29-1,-,TGCAGCGTTGCGAGTGGAGGAGCCTACGAGCAGTACTTC,CSVASGGAYEQYF
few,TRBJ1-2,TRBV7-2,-,TGTGCCAGCAGTAGGGAGGGCTATGGCTACACCTTC,CASSREGYGYTF
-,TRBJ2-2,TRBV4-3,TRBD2,TGCGCCAGCAGCCAAGAATCGACTAGCGGCTCGGGAAGGGAGCTGTTTTTT,CASSQESTSGSGRELFF
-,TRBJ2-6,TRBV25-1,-,TGTGCCAGCAGTGCTCCTACAGGGAGCGCTGGGGCCAACGTCCTGACTTTC,CASSAPTGSAGANVLTF
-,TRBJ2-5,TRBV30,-,TGTGCCTGGAGTGTCCCCTCCCCAGATCAAGAGACCCAGTACTTC,CAWSVPSPDQETQYF
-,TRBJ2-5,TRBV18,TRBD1,TGTGCCAGCTCACGTACCGGGACAGCCATCCAAGAGACCCAGTACTTC,CASSRTGTAIQETQYF
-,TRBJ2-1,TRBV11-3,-,TGTGCCAGCAGCTTAGGGCGGAATGAGCAGTTCTTC,CASSLGRNEQFF
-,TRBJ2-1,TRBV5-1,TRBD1,TGCGCCAGCAGCATGACAGGGAAGAGCGGAATCCTCTATGAGCAGTTCTTC,CASSMTGKSGILYEQFF
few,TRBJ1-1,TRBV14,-,TGTGCCAGCAGCCAAGTGTCAGGAGGCACTGAAGCTTTCTTT,CASSQVSGGTEAFF
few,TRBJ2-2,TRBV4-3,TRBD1,TGCGCCAGCAGCCCCCATGAGGGGACAGCGAACACCGGGGAGCTGTTTTTT,CASSPHEGTANTGELFF
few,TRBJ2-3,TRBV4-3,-,TGCGCCAGCAGCCAACAGGCCTCCGGGAACACAGATACGCAGTATTTT,CASSQQASGNTDTQYF
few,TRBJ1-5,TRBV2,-,TGTGCCAGCAGCCGTGGACAGTCGATTATTCAGCCCCAGCATTTT,CASSRGQSIIQPQHF
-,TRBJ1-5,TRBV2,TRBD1,TGTGCCAGCAGCCCCCGGGACAGGGTTATGCAGCCCCAGCATTTT,CASSPRDRVMQPQHF